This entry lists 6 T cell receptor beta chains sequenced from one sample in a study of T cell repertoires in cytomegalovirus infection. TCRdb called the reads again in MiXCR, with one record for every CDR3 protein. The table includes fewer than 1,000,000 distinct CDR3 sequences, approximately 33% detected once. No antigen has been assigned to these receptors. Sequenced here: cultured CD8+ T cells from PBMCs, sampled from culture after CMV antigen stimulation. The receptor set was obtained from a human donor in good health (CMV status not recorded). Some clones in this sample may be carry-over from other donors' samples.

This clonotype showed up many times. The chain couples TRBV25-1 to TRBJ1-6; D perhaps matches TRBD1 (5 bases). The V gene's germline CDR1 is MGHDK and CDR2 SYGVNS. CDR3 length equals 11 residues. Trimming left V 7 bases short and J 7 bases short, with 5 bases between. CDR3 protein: CASKGNSPLHF. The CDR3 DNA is TGTGCCAGCAAGGGGAATTCACCCCTCCACTTT. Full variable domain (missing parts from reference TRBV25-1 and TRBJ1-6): EADIYQTPRYLVIGTGKKITLECSQTMGHDKMYWYQQDPGMELHLIHYSYGVNSTEKGDLSSESTVSRIRTEHFPLTLESARPSHTSQYLCASKGNSPLHFGNGTRLTVT.

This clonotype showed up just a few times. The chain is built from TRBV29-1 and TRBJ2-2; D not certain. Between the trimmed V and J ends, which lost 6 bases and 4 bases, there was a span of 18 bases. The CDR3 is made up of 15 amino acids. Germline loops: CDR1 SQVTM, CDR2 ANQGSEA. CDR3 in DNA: TGCAGCGTCATGGATGGGTGGTCGGGCACCGGGGAGCTGTTTTTT. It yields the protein CSVMDGWSGTGELFF.

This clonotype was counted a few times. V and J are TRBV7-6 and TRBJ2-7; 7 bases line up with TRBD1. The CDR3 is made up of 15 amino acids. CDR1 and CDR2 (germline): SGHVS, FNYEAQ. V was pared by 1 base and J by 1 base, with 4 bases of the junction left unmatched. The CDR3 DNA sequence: TGTGCCAGCAGCTTAGGGTGGACAGGTTCCTACGAGCAGTACTTC. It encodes CASSLGWTGSYEQYF.

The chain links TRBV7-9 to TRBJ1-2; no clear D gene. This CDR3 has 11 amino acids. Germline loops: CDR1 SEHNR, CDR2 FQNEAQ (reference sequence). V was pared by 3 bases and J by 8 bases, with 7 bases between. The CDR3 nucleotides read TGTGCCAGCAGCTTCCAGGAGGGCTACACCTTC. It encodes CASSFQEGYTF.

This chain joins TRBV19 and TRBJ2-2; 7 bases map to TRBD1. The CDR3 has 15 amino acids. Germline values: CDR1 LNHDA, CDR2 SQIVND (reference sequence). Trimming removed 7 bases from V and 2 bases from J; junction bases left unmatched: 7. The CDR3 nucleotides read TGTGCCAGTACCCCCGGGACAGATAACACCGGGGAGCTGTTTTTT. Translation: CASTPGTDNTGELFF.

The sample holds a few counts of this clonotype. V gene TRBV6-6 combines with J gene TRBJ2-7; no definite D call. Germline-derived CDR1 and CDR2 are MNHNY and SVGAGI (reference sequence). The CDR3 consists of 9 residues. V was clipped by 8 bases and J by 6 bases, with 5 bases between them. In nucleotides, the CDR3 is TGTGCCAGCTTCAGCGAGCAGTACGTC. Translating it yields CASFSEQYV.